Following are 5 T cell receptor beta chains from one sample sequenced in a study of OX40 agonist ivuxolimab in advanced cancers. Profiled with immunoSEQ multiplex PCR; TCRdb holds only in-frame clones, not every one. The repertoire holds around 68,000 clones, more than 85% seen once, with 0.85% to 1.2% in the top ten. Specimen: CD4+ or CD8+ T cells sorted from blood, collected in a trial of the OX40 agonist ivuxolimab. The receptor source for this set is an adult with an advanced solid tumor such as melanoma, head and neck, liver or kidney cancer.

V and J are TRBV19 and TRBJ1-2, with a tentative D call TRBD1 (5 bases). CDR1 is LNHDA and CDR2 is SQIVND in the germline V gene (reference sequence). The V and J ends lost 2 bases and 3 bases respectively, with 13 bases between them. The CDR3 is made up of 15 amino acids. The CDR3 region has the DNA TGTGCCAGTAGTATAACGTGGGACGGAGACTATGGCTACACCTTC. Its translation is CASSITWDGDYGYTF.

The CDR3 is CASSPGLAINEQFF. DNA of the CDR3: TGTGCCAGCAGCCCGGGACTAGCGATCAATGAGCAGTTCTTC. The chain links TRBV7-9 to TRBJ2-1, with TRBD2 identical over 10 bases. From germline, CDR1 is SEHNR and CDR2 FQNEAQ (reference sequence). With V trimmed by 5 bases and J by 6 bases, 4 bases remained unmatched. The CDR3 is 14 residues long.

The chain is built from TRBV2 and TRBJ1-3; D possibly corresponds to TRBD1 (5 bases). Per germline, CDR1 SNHLY and CDR2 FYNNEI. V lost 5 bases and J lost 8, with 19 bases in between. CDR3 length equals 15 residues. The CDR3 region is CASSLTGTVPDTIYF. For the CDR3, the DNA is TGTGCCAGCAGTCTTACCGGGACCGTCCCTGACACCATATATTTT. Supplemented by reference TRBV2 and TRBJ1-3, the full variable domain reads EPEVTQTPSHQVTQMGQEVILRCVPISNHLYFYWYRQILGQKVEFLVSFYNNEISEKSEIFDDQFSVERPDGSNFTLKIRSTKLEDSAMYFCASSLTGTVPDTIYFGEGSWLTVV.

The chain joins TRBV5-1 to TRBJ2-7; 7 bases map to TRBD1. The V and J ends lost 0 bases and 2 bases, in that order; junction bases with no gene match: 5. Germline-derived CDR1 and CDR2 are SGHRS and YFSETQ. The CDR3 runs to 15 residues. CDR3 DNA: TGCGCCAGCAGCTTGGCCACAGGGGCGACCTACGAGCAGTACTTC. As protein: CASSLATGATYEQYF.

This clone was seen a single time. This chain's CDR3 is CASSYSRDRNYEQYF. CDR3 in DNA: TGTGCCAGCAGTTACTCACGGGACAGAAACTACGAGCAGTACTTC. V usage is TRBV6-5 and J usage is TRBJ2-7, with TRBD1 matching over 7 bases. The CDR3 totals 15 residues. Trimming at V came to 0 bases and at J to 3 bases, leaving 5 bases not matched to a gene. Looked up from germline, CDR1 is MNHEY and CDR2 is SVGAGI.